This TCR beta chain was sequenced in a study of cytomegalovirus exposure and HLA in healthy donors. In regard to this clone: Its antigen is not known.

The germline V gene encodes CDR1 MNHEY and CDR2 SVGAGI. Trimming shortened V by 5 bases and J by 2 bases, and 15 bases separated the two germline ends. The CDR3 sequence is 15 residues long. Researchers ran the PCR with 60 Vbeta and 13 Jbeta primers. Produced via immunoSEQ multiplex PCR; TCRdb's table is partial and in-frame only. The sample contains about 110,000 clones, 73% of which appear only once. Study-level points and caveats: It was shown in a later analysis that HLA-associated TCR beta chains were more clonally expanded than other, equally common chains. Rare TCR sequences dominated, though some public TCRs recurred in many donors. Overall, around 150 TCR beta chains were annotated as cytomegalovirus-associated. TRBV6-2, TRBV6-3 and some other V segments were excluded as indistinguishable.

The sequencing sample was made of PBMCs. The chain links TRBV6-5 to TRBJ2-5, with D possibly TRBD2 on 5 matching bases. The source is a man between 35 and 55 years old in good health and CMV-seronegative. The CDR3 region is CASSPGSGEQETQYF. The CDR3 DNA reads TGTGCCAGCAGTCCCGGCTCCGGGGAACAAGAGACCCAGTACTTC.